This TCR beta chain was sequenced during a study of shared clonotypes between healthy human individuals. General observations from the study: A generally larger estimated richness was seen in naive subsets than in memory subsets.

Sequencing used immunoSEQ multiplex PCR; TCRdb keeps in-frame clones, though not all of them. This table holds 1.5 million to 2.5 million clones, 85% to 95% found once. Regarding this clone: Its antigen is not known.

Naive CD8 populations comprised CD45RO-negative cells positively selected for CCR7, excluding terminally differentiated effector memory CD45RA+ cells. Germline trimming cut 1 base from V and 2 bases from J; bases unmatched to any gene: 5. The CDR3 consists of 17 residues. Per germline, CDR1 MNHEY and CDR2 SMNVEV (reference sequence). The source is a man between 18 and 29 years old in good health. The sample was naive CD8+ T cells sorted from blood. The rearrangement links TRBV27 to TRBJ2-3; 11 nucleotides line up with TRBD2. CDR3 loop: CASSLWASGGPTDTQYF. The CDR3 DNA reads TGTGCCAGCAGTTTATGGGCTAGCGGGGGGCCCACAGATACGCAGTATTTT.